Listed here is a single TCR beta chain. The data were obtained in a study of blood T cells in healthy people across ages. Study details: There was about one barcoded beta molecule captured by template switching per two T cells.

Each sample provided at least 6 micrograms of extracted total RNA. V shed 5 bases, J shed 2 bases, and the junction held 6 bases outside the gene matches. This CDR3 is 15 amino acids long. CDR1 is MDHEN, CDR2 SYDVKM, per germline. The use of a sample-barcoded 5' primer and a J-beta primer mix characterized a second PCR of roughly 6 to 12 cycles. TCRdb used MiXCR to reprocess the 5' RACE reads, holding one entry per CDR3 protein. The data hold roughly 730,000 distinct CDR3 sequences, with roughly three fifths observed a single time. The receptor comes from a man in his forties in good health. The rearrangement uses TRBV28 and TRBJ2-3; 8 nucleotides align to TRBD2. The sample consisted of blood. The CDR3: CASSPRGGPTDTQYF. CDR3 coding DNA: TGTGCCAGCAGTCCCCGGGGGGGACCCACAGATACGCAGTATTTT.